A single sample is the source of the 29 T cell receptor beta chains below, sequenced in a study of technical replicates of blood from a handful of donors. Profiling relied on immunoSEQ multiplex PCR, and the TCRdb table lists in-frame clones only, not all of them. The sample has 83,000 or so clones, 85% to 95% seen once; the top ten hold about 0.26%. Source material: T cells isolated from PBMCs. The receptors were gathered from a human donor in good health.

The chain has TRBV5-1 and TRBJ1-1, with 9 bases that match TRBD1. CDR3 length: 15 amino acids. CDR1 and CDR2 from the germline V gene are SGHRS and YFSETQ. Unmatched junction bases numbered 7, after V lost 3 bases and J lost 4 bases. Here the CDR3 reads CASSSGQGLGTEAFF. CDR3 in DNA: TGCGCCAGCAGCTCGGGACAGGGACTAGGCACTGAAGCTTTCTTT.

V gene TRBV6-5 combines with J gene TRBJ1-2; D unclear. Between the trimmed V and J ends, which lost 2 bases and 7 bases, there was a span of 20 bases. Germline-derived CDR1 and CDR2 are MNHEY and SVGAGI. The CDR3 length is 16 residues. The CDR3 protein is CASSYGRSAISGGYTF. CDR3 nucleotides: TGTGCCAGCAGTTACGGACGCTCCGCGATAAGCGGTGGCTACACCTTC.

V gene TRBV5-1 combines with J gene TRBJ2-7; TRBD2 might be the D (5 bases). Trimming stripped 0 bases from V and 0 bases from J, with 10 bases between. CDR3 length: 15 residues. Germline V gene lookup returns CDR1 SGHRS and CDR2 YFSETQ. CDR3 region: CASSLAAGGSYEQYF. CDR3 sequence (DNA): TGCGCCAGCAGCTTGGCCGCGGGCGGCTCCTACGAGCAGTACTTC.

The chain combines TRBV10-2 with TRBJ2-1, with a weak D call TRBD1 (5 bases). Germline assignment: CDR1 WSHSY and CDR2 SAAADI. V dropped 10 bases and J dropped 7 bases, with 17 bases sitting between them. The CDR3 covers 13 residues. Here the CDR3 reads CAISDLRENEQFF. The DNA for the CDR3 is TGCGCCATATCCGATCTCAGGGAAAATGAGCAGTTCTTC.

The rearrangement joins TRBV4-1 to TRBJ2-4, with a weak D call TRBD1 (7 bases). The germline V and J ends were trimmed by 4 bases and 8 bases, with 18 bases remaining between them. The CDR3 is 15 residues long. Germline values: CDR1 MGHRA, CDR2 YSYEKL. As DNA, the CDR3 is TGCGCCAGCAGCCCAGGAGGGACAGTAGGGTACATTCAGTACTTC. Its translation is CASSPGGTVGYIQYF.

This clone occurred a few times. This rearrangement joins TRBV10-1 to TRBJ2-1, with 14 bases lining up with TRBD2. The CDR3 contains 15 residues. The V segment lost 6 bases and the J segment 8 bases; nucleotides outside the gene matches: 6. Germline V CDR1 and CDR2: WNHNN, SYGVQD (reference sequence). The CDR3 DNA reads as TGCGCCAGCAGCCCGGGACTAGCGGGAGCGGATGAGCAGTTCTTC. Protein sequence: CASSPGLAGADEQFF.

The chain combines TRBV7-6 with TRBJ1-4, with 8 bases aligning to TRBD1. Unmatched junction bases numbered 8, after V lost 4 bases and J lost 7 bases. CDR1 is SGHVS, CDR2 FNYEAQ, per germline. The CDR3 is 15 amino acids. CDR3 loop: CASSSGQGRGEKLFF. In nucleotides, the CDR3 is TGTGCCAGCAGCTCCGGACAGGGTCGGGGTGAAAAACTGTTTTTT. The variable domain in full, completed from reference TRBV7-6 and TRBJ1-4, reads GAGVSQSPRYKVTKRGQDVALRCDPISGHVSLYWYRQALGQGPEFLTYFNYEAQQDKSGLPNDRFSAERPEGSISTLTIQRTEQRDSAMYRCASSSGQGRGEKLFFGSGTQLSVL.

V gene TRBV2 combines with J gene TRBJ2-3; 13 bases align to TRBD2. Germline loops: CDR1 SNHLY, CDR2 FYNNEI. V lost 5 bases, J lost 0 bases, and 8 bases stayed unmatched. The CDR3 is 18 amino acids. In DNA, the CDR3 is TGTGCCAGCAGTTCTACCGGGACTAGCGGGACTAGCACAGATACGCAGTATTTT. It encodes CASSSTGTSGTSTDTQYF.

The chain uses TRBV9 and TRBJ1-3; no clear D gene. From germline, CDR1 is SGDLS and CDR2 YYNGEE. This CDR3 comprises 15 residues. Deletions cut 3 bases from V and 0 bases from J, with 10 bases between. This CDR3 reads CASSEQSYSGNTIYF. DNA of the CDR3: TGTGCCAGCAGCGAACAGAGCTACTCTGGAAACACCATATATTTT. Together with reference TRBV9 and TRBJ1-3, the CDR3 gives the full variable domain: DSGVTQTPKHLITATGQRVTLRCSPRSGDLSVYWYQQSLDQGLQFLIQYYNGEERAKGNILERFSAQQFPDLHSELNLSSLELGDSALYFCASSEQSYSGNTIYFGEGSWLTVV.

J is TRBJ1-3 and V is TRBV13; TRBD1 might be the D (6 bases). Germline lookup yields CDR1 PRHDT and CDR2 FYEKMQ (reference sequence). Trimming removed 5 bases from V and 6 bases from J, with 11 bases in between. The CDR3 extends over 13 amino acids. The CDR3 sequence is CASSQGRANTIYF. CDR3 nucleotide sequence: TGTGCCAGCAGCCAGGGGCGCGCAAACACCATATATTTT. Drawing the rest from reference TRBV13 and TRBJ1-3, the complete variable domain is AAGVIQSPRHLIKEKRETATLKCYPIPRHDTVYWYQQGPGQDPQFLISFYEKMQSDKGSIPDRFSAQQFSDYHSELNMSSLELGDSALYFCASSQGRANTIYFGEGSWLTVV.

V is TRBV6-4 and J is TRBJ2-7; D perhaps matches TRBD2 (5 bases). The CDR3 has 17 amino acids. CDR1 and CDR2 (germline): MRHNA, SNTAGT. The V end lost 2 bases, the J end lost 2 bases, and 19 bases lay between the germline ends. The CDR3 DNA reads TGTGCCAGCAGTGACCCCCTCAGACTAACGAATACCTACGAGCAGTACTTC. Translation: CASSDPLRLTNTYEQYF.

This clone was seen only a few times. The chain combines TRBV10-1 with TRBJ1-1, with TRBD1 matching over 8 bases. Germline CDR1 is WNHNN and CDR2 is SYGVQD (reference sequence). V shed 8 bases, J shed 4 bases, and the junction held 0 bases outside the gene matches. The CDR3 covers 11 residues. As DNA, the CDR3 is TGCGCCAGCGGACAGGGCACTGAAGCTTTCTTT. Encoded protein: CASGQGTEAFF.

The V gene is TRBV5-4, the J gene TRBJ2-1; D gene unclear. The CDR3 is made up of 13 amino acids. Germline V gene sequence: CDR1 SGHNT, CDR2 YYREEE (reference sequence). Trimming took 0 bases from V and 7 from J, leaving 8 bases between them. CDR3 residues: CASSLATENEQFF. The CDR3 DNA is TGTGCCAGCAGCTTGGCGACGGAGAATGAGCAGTTCTTC.

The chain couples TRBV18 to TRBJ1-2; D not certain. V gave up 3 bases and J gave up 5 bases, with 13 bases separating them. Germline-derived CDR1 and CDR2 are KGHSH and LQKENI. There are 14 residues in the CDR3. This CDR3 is CASSPVLADYGYTF. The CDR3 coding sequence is TGTGCCAGCTCACCTGTTTTGGCGGATTATGGCTACACCTTC. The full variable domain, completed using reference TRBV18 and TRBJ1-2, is NAGVMQNPRHLVRRRGQEARLRCSPMKGHSHVYWYRQLPEEGLKFMVYLQKENIIDESGMPKERFSAEFPKEGPSILRIQQVVRGDSAAYFCASSPVLADYGYTFGSGTRLTVV.

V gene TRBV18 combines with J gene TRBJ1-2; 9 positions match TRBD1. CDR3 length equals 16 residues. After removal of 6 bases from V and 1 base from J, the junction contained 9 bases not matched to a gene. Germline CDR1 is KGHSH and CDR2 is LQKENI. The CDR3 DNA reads TGTGCCAGCTCCGACGAACAGGGGGCATTTAACTATGGCTACACCTTC. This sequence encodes CASSDEQGAFNYGYTF. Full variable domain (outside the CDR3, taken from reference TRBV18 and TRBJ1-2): NAGVMQNPRHLVRRRGQEARLRCSPMKGHSHVYWYRQLPEEGLKFMVYLQKENIIDESGMPKERFSAEFPKEGPSILRIQQVVRGDSAAYFCASSDEQGAFNYGYTFGSGTRLTVV.

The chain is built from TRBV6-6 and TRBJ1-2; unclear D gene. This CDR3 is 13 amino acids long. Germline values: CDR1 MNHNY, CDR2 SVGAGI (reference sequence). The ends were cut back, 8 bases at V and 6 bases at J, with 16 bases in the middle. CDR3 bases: TGTGCCAGCCATAGGGTGGGGAGTGATGGCTACACCTTC. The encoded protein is CASHRVGSDGYTF.

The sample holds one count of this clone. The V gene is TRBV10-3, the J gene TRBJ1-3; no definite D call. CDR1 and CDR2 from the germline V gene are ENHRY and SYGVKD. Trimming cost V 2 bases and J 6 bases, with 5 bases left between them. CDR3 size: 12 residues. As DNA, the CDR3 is TGTGCCATCAGTGAGCTTTTAAACACCATATATTTT. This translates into CAISELLNTIYF.

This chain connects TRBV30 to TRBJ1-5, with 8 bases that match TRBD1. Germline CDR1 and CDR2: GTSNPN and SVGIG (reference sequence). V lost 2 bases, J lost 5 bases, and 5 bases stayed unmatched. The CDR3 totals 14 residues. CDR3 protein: CAWSLGQGDQPQHF. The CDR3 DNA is TGTGCCTGGAGTCTTGGACAGGGTGATCAGCCCCAGCATTTT.

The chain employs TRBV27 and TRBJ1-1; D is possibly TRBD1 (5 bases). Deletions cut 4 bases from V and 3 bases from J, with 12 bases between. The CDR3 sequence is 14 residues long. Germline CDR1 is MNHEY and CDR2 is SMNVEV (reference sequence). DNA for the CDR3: TGTGCCAGCAGTTGGGGGGGTGGTTACACTGAAGCTTTCTTT. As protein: CASSWGGGYTEAFF.

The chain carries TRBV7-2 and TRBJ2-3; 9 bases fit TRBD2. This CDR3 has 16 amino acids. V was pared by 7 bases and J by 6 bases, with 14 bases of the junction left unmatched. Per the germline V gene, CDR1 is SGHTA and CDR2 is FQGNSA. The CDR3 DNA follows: TGTGCCAGCACCCCCGGCGGGGGGGCATTGTCGGATACGCAGTATTTT. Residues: CASTPGGGALSDTQYF. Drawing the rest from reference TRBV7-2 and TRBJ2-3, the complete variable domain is GAGVSQSPSNKVTEKGKDVELRCDPISGHTALYWYRQSLGQGLEFLIYFQGNSAPDKSGLPSDRFSAERTGGSVSTLTIQRTQQEDSAVYLCASTPGGGALSDTQYFGPGTRLTVL.

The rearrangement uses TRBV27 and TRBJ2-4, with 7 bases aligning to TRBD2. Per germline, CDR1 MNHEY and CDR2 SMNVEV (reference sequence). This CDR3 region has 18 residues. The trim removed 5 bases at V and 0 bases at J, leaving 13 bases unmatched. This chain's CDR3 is CASSPRPMGGGAKNIQYF. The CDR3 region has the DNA TGTGCCAGCAGTCCCCGCCCGATGGGCGGGGGAGCCAAAAACATTCAGTACTTC.

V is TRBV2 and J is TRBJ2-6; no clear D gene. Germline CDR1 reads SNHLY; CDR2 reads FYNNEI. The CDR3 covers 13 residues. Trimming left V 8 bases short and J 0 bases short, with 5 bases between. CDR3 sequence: CASRSSGANVLTF. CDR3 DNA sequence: TGTGCCAGCCGCAGCTCTGGGGCCAACGTCCTGACTTTC.

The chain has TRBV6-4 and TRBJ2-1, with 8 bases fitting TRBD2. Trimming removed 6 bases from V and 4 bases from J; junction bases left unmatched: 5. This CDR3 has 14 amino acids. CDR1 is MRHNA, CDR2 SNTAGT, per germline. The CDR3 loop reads CASSVSGRYNEQFF. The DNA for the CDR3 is TGTGCCAGCAGCGTAAGCGGGAGATACAATGAGCAGTTCTTC.

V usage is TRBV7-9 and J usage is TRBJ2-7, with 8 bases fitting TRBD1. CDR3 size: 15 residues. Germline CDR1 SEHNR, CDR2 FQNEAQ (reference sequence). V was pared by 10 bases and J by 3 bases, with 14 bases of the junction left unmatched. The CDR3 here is CATLGQGTTHYEQYF. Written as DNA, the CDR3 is TGTGCCACCCTAGGACAGGGAACAACTCACTACGAGCAGTACTTC.

The CDR3 region has the DNA TGTGCCATCAGCGGAGGCACTGAAGCTTTCTTT. This codes for CAISGGTEAFF. The chain uses TRBV10-3 and TRBJ1-1; D uncertain. Germline assignment: CDR1 ENHRY and CDR2 SYGVKD. This CDR3 is built from 11 residues. Deletions cut 6 bases from V and 4 bases from J, with 6 bases between.

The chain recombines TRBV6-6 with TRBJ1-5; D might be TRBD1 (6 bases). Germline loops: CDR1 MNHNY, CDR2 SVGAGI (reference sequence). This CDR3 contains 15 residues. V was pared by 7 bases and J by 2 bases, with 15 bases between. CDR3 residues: CASTGGLGRNQPQHF. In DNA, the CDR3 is TGTGCCAGCACTGGGGGCCTTGGGCGCAATCAGCCCCAGCATTTT.

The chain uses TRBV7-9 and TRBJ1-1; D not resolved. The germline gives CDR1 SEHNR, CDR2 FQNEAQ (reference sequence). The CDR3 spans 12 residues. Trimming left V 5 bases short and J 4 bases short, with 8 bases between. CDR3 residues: CASSPRGTEAFF. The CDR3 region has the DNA TGTGCCAGCAGCCCGCGGGGCACTGAAGCTTTCTTT.

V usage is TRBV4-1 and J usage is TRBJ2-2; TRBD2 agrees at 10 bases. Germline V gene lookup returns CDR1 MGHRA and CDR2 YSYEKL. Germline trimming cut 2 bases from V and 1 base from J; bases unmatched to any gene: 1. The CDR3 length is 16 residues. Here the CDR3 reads CASSQPSGRNTGELFF. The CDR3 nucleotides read TGCGCCAGCAGCCAACCTAGCGGGAGGAACACCGGGGAGCTGTTTTTT.

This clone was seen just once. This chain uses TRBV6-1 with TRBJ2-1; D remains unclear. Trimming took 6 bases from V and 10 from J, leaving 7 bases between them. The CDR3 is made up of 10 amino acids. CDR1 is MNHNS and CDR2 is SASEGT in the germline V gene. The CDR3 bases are TGTGCCAGCAGAGCGTGGGAGCAGTTCTTC. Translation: CASRAWEQFF.